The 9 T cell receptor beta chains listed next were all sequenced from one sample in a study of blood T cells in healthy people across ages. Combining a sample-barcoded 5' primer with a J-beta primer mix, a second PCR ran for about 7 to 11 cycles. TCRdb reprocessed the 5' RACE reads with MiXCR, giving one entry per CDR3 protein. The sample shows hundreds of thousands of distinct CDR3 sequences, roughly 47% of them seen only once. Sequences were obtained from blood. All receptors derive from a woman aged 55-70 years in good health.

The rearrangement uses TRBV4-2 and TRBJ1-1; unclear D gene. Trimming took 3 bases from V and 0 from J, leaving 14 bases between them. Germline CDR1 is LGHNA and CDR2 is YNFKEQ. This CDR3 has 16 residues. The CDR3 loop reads CASSQVRLGLNTEAFF. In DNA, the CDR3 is TGTGCCAGCAGCCAGGTTCGGCTGGGTCTGAACACTGAAGCTTTCTTT.

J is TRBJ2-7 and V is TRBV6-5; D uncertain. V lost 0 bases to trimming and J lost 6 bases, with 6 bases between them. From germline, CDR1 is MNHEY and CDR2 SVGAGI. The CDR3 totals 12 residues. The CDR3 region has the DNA TGTGCCAGCAGTTACTCGACGGGCGAGCAGTACTTC. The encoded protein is CASSYSTGEQYF.

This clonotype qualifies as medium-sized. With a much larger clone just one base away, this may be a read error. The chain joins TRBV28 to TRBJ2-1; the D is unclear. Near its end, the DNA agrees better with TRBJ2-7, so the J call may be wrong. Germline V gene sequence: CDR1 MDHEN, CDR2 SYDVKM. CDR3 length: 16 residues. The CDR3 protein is CASSLEALSSYNEQYF. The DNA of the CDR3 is TGTGCCAGCAGTTTAGAGGCTTTGAGCTCCTACAATGAGCAGTACTTC.

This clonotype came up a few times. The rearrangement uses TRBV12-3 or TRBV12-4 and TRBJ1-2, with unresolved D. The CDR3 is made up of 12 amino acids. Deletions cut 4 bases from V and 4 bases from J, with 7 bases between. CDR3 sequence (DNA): TGTGCCAGCAGTTCGGCTATCTATGGCTACACCTTC. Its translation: CASSSAIYGYTF.

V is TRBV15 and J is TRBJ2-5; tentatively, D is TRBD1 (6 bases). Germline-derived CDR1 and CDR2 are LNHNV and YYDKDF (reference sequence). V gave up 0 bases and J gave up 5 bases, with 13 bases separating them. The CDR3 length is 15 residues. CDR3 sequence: CATSRDQNREETQYF. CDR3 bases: TGTGCCACCAGCAGAGATCAAAACAGGGAGGAGACCCAGTACTTC.

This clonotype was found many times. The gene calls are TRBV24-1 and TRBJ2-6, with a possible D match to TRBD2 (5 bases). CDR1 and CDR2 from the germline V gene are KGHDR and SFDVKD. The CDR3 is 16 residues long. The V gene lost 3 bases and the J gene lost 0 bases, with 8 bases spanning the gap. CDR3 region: CATSDRGPSGANVLTF. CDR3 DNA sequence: TGTGCCACCAGTGATCGGGGTCCCTCTGGGGCCAACGTCCTGACTTTC.

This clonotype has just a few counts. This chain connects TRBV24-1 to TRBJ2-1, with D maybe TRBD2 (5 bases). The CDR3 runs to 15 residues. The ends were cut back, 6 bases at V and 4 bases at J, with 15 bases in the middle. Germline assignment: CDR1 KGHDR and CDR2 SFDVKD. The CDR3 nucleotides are TGTGCCACCAGTCAGACTCCGGGAACTTACAATGAGCAGTTCTTC. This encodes CATSQTPGTYNEQFF.

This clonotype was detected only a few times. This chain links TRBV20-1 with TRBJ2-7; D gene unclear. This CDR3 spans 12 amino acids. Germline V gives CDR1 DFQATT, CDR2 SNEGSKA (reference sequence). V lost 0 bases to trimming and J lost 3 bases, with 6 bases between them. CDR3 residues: CSAREGSYEQYF. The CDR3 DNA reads TGCAGTGCTAGAGAGGGCAGCTACGAGCAGTACTTC.

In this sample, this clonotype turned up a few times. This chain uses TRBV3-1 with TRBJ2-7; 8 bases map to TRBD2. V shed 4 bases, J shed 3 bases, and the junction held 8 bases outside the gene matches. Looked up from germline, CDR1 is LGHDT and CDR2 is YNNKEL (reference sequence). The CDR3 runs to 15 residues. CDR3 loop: CASSLPRSGGYEQYF. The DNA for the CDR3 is TGTGCCAGCAGCCTCCCGAGGAGCGGGGGCTACGAGCAGTACTTC.